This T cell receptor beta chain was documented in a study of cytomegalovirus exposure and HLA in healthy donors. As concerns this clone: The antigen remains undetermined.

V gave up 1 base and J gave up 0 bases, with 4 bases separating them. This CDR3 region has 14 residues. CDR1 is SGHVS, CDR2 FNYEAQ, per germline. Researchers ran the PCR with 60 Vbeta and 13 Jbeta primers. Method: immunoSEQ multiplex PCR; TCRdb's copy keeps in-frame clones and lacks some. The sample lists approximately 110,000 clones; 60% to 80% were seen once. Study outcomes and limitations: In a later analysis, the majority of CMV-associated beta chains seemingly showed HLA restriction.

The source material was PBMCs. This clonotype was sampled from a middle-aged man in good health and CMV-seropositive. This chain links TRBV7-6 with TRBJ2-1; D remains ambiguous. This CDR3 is CASSLGGSYNEQFF. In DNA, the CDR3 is TGTGCCAGCAGCTTAGGCGGCTCCTACAATGAGCAGTTCTTC.